A single sample is the source of the 23 T cell receptor beta chains below, sequenced in a study of T cells in Graves' hyperthyroidism and ophthalmopathy. TCR beta CDR3 sequences were amplified from RNA transcripts. Initially, a first-round RT-PCR of the TCR CDR3 employed the HTBI primer set. In TCRdb, the multiplex PCR reads were re-called with MiXCR into one record per CDR3 protein. The sample gives a few hundred thousand distinct CDR3 sequences, 15% to 20% of which show up once; approximately 15% is in the top ten. Material: blood. The receptors were gathered from a woman aged 18-29 years with Graves' ophthalmopathy.

The rearrangement joins TRBV7-2 to TRBJ2-1, with 8 nucleotides matching TRBD2. This CDR3 region has 15 residues. Germline V lookup: CDR1 SGHTA, CDR2 FQGNSA. With V trimmed by 4 bases and J by 7 bases, 9 bases remained unmatched. The CDR3 loop reads CASSSTSGARNEQFF. The CDR3 nucleotides are TGTGCCAGCAGCTCTACTAGCGGAGCTAGGAATGAGCAGTTCTTC.

This clonotype was recorded many times. This chain links TRBV28 with TRBJ1-5; D unresolved. V lost 6 bases to trimming and J lost 0 bases, with 15 bases between them. Germline V CDR1 and CDR2: MDHEN, SYDVKM. The CDR3 loop spans 16 amino acids. For the CDR3, the DNA is TGTGCCAGCAGCCCCCTCGGCTTATATAGCAATCAGCCCCAGCATTTT. Translation: CASSPLGLYSNQPQHF.

This clonotype was counted at least ten times. The V call is TRBV27, the J call TRBJ2-3; 9 bases line up with TRBD2. This CDR3 comprises 17 residues. V lost 3 bases to trimming and J lost 2 bases; unmatched junction nucleotides: 9. CDR1 MNHEY and CDR2 SMNVEV come from the germline V gene (reference sequence). The CDR3 DNA reads TGTGCCAGCAGTTTGTTTCCTAGCGGGGAGAACACAGATACGCAGTATTTT. It encodes CASSLFPSGENTDTQYF.

The sample holds many counts of this clonotype. The V call is TRBV28, the J call TRBJ2-1, with D possibly being TRBD1 (5 bases). Germline CDR1 is MDHEN and CDR2 is SYDVKM. The V end lost 3 bases, the J end lost 9 bases, and 15 bases lay between the germline ends. The CDR3 is 14 amino acids. CDR3 amino acids: CASSLGPLFGEQFF. The CDR3 DNA reads as TGTGCCAGCAGTTTGGGGCCACTTTTCGGTGAGCAGTTCTTC.

The V call is TRBV30, the J call TRBJ2-7, with TRBD2 as a possible D gene (5 bases). CDR1 is GTSNPN and CDR2 is SVGIG in the germline V gene (reference sequence). Trimming took off 3 bases at V and 0 bases at J, with 15 bases between the two ends. This CDR3 contains 15 residues. The CDR3 sequence is CAWREAYSGSYEQYF. The CDR3 nucleotides are TGTGCCTGGAGGGAAGCCTACAGCGGCTCCTACGAGCAGTACTTC.

This clonotype was recorded only once. The rearrangement uses TRBV15 and TRBJ2-7; the D is unclear. V lost 0 bases, J lost 6 bases, and 9 bases lay in between. The CDR3 covers 13 residues. Germline V gives CDR1 LNHNV, CDR2 YYDKDF (reference sequence). CDR3 nucleotides: TGTGCCACCAGCAGAGATCATGGGTTCGAGCAGTACTTC. Amino acids: CATSRDHGFEQYF.

This clonotype has ten or more counts. The chain couples TRBV5-5 to TRBJ2-7; no firm D call. V was clipped by 3 bases and J by 1 base, with 14 bases between them. Germline lookup yields CDR1 SGHKS and CDR2 YYEKEE (reference sequence). The CDR3 is 15 residues long. The CDR3 DNA is TGTGCCAGCAGCTCCCCTTACCTTGGTTCCTACGAGCAGTACTTC. It specifies CASSSPYLGSYEQYF.

V is TRBV7-9 and J is TRBJ2-5, with 8 positions matching TRBD2. The CDR3 contains 18 residues. V gave up 0 bases and J gave up 0 bases; unmatched junction bases: 9. Germline V gives CDR1 SEHNR, CDR2 FQNEAQ (reference sequence). The CDR3 here is CASSLAGAGGPHQETQYF. The CDR3 nucleotides are TGTGCCAGCAGCTTAGCGGGGGCGGGAGGCCCCCACCAAGAGACCCAGTACTTC.

With regard to this clonotype: This may arise from a read error, as a much more abundant clone is one base away. The chain carries TRBV27 and TRBJ2-7, with TRBD1 identical over 10 bases. CDR3 length: 16 residues. The V segment lost 8 bases and the J segment 3 bases; nucleotides outside the gene matches: 13. Looked up from germline, CDR1 is MNHEY and CDR2 is SMNVEV (reference sequence). The CDR3 region has the DNA TGTGCCAGCGGTCCCTCTTTAGGGGACAGGGGCTACGAGCAGTACTTC. As protein: CASGPSLGDRGYEQYF.

This clonotype was seen many times. V is TRBV6-5 and J is TRBJ2-7, with D possibly being TRBD1 (6 bases). This CDR3 spans 17 amino acids. The ends were cut back, 2 bases at V and 5 bases at J, with 22 bases in the middle. CDR1 and CDR2 from the germline V gene are MNHEY and SVGAGI. This chain's CDR3 is CASSYGTLSPLGDEQYF. CDR3 in DNA: TGTGCCAGCAGTTACGGGACACTTTCCCCCCTAGGAGACGAGCAGTACTTC.

This clonotype was found many times. The chain combines TRBV7-9 with TRBJ1-1; D gene ambiguous. The ends were cut back, 1 base at V and 1 base at J, with 7 bases in the middle. The CDR3 covers 14 residues. Germline loops: CDR1 SEHNR, CDR2 FQNEAQ (reference sequence). The CDR3 sequence: CASSLVAENTEAFF. CDR3 coding DNA: TGTGCCAGCAGCTTAGTGGCGGAGAACACTGAAGCTTTCTTT.

This clonotype was seen many times. V and J are TRBV3-1 and TRBJ1-2; tentatively, D is TRBD1 (5 bases). Trimming shortened V by 8 bases and J by 4 bases, and 11 bases separated the two germline ends. CDR3 size: 12 residues. Per the germline V gene, CDR1 is LGHDT and CDR2 is YNNKEL (reference sequence). The CDR3 sequence: CASGYGAYGYTF. The CDR3 DNA sequence: TGTGCCAGCGGTTACGGGGCCTATGGCTACACCTTC.

The chain employs TRBV20-1 and TRBJ2-7; D remains ambiguous. Trimming left V 4 bases short and J 2 bases short, with 12 bases between. Germline lookup yields CDR1 DFQATT and CDR2 SNEGSKA (reference sequence). The CDR3 is made up of 13 amino acids. CDR3 nucleotides: TGCAGTGCTAAAGTCCCGGATACCTACGAGCAGTACTTC. Translating it yields CSAKVPDTYEQYF.

The rearrangement joins TRBV9 to TRBJ1-1, with D perhaps TRBD1 (6 bases). From germline, CDR1 is SGDLS and CDR2 YYNGEE. Trimming left V 2 bases short and J 5 bases short, with 13 bases between. The length of the CDR3 is 14 residues. The CDR3 DNA reads TGTGCCAGCAGCGTTAAGGGGGTAACTACTGAAGCTTTCTTT. Translation: CASSVKGVTTEAFF.

The V gene is TRBV20-1, the J gene TRBJ1-4; 7 bases agree with TRBD1. CDR1 is DFQATT, CDR2 SNEGSKA, per germline (reference sequence). The length of the CDR3 is 16 residues. V lost 0 bases and J lost 5; bases outside the gene matches: 9. DNA for the CDR3: TGCAGTGCTAGAGATCTTCTCGACAGGGAGAATGAAAAACTGTTTTTT. Its protein is CSARDLLDRENEKLFF.

There are many counts of this clonotype. The V call is TRBV7-2, the J call TRBJ2-3, with TRBD2 matching over 7 bases. Per germline, CDR1 SGHTA and CDR2 FQGNSA. V was pared by 5 bases and J by 4 bases, with 15 bases of the junction left unmatched. There are 17 residues in the CDR3. CDR3 loop: CASSVKRPGLSPDTQYF. CDR3 nucleotide sequence: TGTGCCAGCAGCGTAAAGCGCCCGGGACTATCGCCAGATACGCAGTATTTT.

The chain links TRBV12-3 or TRBV12-4 to TRBJ2-3, with 9 positions matching TRBD2. The CDR3 contains 19 residues. Germline trimming cut 4 bases from V and 3 bases from J; bases unmatched to any gene: 17. The CDR3 region has the DNA TGTGCCAGCAGTTCTTATAGCGGGGGTATCCCGGGGGCGACAGATACGCAGTATTTT. Protein product: CASSSYSGGIPGATDTQYF.

The gene calls are TRBV28 and TRBJ2-5, with unresolved D. Trimming pared 5 bases from V and 1 base from J, leaving 11 bases between. Per the germline V gene, CDR1 is MDHEN and CDR2 is SYDVKM. This CDR3 has 14 amino acids. For the CDR3, the DNA is TGTGCCAGCAGTGCGTGGACGGTCCAAGAGACCCAGTACTTC. This sequence encodes CASSAWTVQETQYF.

This chain connects TRBV2 to TRBJ2-2; D may be TRBD2 (5 bases). The CDR3 has 14 amino acids. In germline, CDR1 is SNHLY, CDR2 FYNNEI. V was clipped by 5 bases and J by 5 bases, with 12 bases between them. For the CDR3, the DNA is TGTGCCAGCAGTACCCCCGGGGAGACCGGGGAGCTGTTTTTT. Residues: CASSTPGETGELFF.

This clonotype appeared a few times. The chain combines TRBV19 with TRBJ1-1; TRBD1 agrees at 7 bases. In germline, CDR1 is LNHDA, CDR2 SQIVND (reference sequence). V was clipped by 1 base and J by 7 bases; unmatched bases: 6. The CDR3 consists of 14 residues. The CDR3 loop is CASSIAGGEYEAFF. CDR3 in DNA: TGTGCCAGTAGTATAGCAGGGGGAGAATATGAAGCTTTCTTT.

V usage is TRBV28 and J usage is TRBJ1-1; 8 bases align to TRBD1. The V segment lost 4 bases and the J segment 11 bases; nucleotides outside the gene matches: 15. Germline loops: CDR1 MDHEN, CDR2 SYDVKM. CDR3 size: 15 residues. This CDR3 reads CASSSPTGAQRGAFF. The CDR3 DNA reads TGTGCCAGCAGTTCCCCGACAGGGGCACAACGGGGGGCTTTCTTT.

This clonotype was picked up a small number of times. DNA of the CDR3: TGTGCCAGCAGCACAGGGTGGCGCACTGAAGCTTTCTTT. Protein product: CASSTGWRTEAFF. This chain joins TRBV28 and TRBJ1-1; weak D call: TRBD1 (6 bases). V gave up 6 bases and J gave up 4 bases, with 12 bases separating them. Germline CDR1 and CDR2: MDHEN and SYDVKM. CDR3 length equals 13 residues. The whole variable domain, remainder taken from reference TRBV28 and TRBJ1-1, is DVKVTQSSRYLVKRTGEKVFLECVQDMDHENMFWYRQDPGLGLRLIYFSYDVKMKEKGDIPEGYSVSREKKERFSLILESASTNQTSMYLCASSTGWRTEAFFGQGTRLTVV.

This rearrangement joins TRBV2 to TRBJ2-7; D is possibly TRBD1 (6 bases). V was cut by 6 bases and J by 2 bases, with 11 bases left in between. The CDR3 contains 13 residues. Germline V gene sequence: CDR1 SNHLY, CDR2 FYNNEI. The CDR3 sequence is CASRNQGTYEQYF. Here the CDR3 DNA reads TGTGCCAGCAGGAACCAGGGGACCTACGAGCAGTACTTC.